A single sample gave rise to the 7 T cell receptor beta chains below, sequenced in a study of regulatory T cells in long-lasting Graves disease. The time point is: newly diagnosed GD, antithyroid drugs for less than 3 months. Researchers made the TCR library from RNA that was extracted from PBMCs. According to the study, TCR beta libraries were built with iRepertoire HTBI primers and CDR3-region Arm-PCR. MiXCR was run by TCRdb on the multiplex PCR reads, yielding one entry per CDR3 protein. The data hold 350,000 to 500,000 distinct CDR3 sequences, with around 15% observed a single time. The same specimen was also included in a second study, on T cells in Graves' hyperthyroidism and ophthalmopathy.

Specimen: peripheral blood mononuclear cells (PBMCs), collected at new diagnosis, from a patient treated with antithyroid drugs. The receptors shown here come from a woman in her forties or fifties with Graves disease.

This clonotype appeared many times. The chain employs TRBV7-2 and TRBJ2-1, with D possibly TRBD2 on 5 matching bases. Trimming stripped 5 bases from V and 0 bases from J, with 14 bases between. The germline CDR1 and CDR2 sequences are SGHTA and FQGNSA. This CDR3 contains 16 residues. The CDR3 coding sequence is TGTGCCAGCAGCCTGAATAGCGTAGTCTCCTACAATGAGCAGTTCTTC. Residues: CASSLNSVVSYNEQFF.

To note about this clonotype: A read error is possible here, since a much larger clone lies one base away. V is TRBV7-2 and J is TRBJ2-1, with D maybe TRBD1 (6 bases). The CDR3 contains 13 residues. V was pared by 1 base and J by 10 bases, with 11 bases between. Germline assignment: CDR1 SGHTA and CDR2 FQGNSA. The CDR3 DNA follows: TGTGCCAGCAGCTTAGACAGGGACCCCGAGCAGTTCTTC. Its translation is CASSLDRDPEQFF.

This clonotype was seen more than once but under ten times. V is TRBV28 and J is TRBJ2-1, with D perhaps matching TRBD1 (5 bases). The CDR3 sequence is 12 residues long. The V and J ends lost 5 bases and 9 bases respectively, with 11 bases between them. Per the germline V gene, CDR1 is MDHEN and CDR2 is SYDVKM. As DNA, the CDR3 is TGTGCCAGCAGTCAGCAGGGTATTGAGCAGTTCTTC. This sequence encodes CASSQQGIEQFF.

This clonotype occurred a few times. V gene TRBV2 combines with J gene TRBJ2-2; 9 positions agree with TRBD1. J gave up 1 base and V 5 bases, and 5 bases lay outside the gene matches. The CDR3 length is 16 residues. Looked up from germline, CDR1 is SNHLY and CDR2 is FYNNEI. In DNA, the CDR3 is TGTGCCAGCAGTCGGACAGGGGAACAGAACACCGGGGAGCTGTTTTTT. Residues: CASSRTGEQNTGELFF.

The CDR3 region is CASFGDSGAYNEQFF. The CDR3 coding sequence is TGTGCCAGCTTTGGGGACTCAGGCGCCTACAATGAGCAGTTCTTC. The chain recombines TRBV18 with TRBJ2-1, with D perhaps matching TRBD2 (6 bases). This CDR3 has 15 amino acids. Trimming stripped 7 bases from V and 2 bases from J, with 15 bases between. CDR1 KGHSH and CDR2 LQKENI come from the germline V gene.

This clonotype has more than one count but fewer than ten. The junction shows a germline mismatch at one end, possibly a read error. The genes are TRBV27 and TRBJ2-2; D assignment may be TRBD1 or TRBD2 (5 bases each). The CDR3 extends over 14 amino acids. The V gene's germline CDR1 is MNHEY and CDR2 SMNVEV (reference sequence). The DNA of the CDR3 is TGTGCCAGCAGTTTAAGGGGAAACACCGGGGAGCTGCTTTTT. Protein product: CASSLRGNTGELLF.

The rearrangement joins TRBV28 to TRBJ2-7; 10 nucleotides agree with TRBD2. Germline V gene lookup returns CDR1 MDHEN and CDR2 SYDVKM. V was pared by 2 bases and J by 9 bases, with 10 bases of the junction left unmatched. The CDR3 length is 15 residues. The CDR3 DNA follows: TGTGCCAGCAGTTTACTAGCGGGAGCCCCGACGTTGCAGTACTTC. It encodes CASSLLAGAPTLQYF.